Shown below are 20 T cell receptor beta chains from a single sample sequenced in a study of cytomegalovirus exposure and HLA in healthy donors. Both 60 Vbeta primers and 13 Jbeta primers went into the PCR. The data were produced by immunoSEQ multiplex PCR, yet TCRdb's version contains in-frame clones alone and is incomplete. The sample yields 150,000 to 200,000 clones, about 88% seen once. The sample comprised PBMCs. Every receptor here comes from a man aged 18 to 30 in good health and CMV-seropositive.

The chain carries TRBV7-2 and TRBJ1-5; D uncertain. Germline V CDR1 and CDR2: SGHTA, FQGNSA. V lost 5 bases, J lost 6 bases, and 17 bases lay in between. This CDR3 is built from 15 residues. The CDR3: CASSPSAISGQPQHF. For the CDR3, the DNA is TGTGCCAGCAGCCCCTCAGCCATTTCGGGTCAGCCCCAGCATTTT.

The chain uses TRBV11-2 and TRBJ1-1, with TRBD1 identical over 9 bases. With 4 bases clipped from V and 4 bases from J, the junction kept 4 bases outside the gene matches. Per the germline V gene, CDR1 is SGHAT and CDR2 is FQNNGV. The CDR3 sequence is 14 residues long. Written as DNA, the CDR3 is TGTGCCAGCAGCTACGGACAGGGGAGCACTGAAGCTTTCTTT. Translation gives CASSYGQGSTEAFF. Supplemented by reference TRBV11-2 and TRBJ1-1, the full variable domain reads EAGVAQSPRYKIIEKRQSVAFWCNPISGHATLYWYQQILGQGPKLLIQFQNNGVVDDSQLPKDRFSAERLKGVDSTLKIQPAKLEDSAVYLCASSYGQGSTEAFFGQGTRLTVV.

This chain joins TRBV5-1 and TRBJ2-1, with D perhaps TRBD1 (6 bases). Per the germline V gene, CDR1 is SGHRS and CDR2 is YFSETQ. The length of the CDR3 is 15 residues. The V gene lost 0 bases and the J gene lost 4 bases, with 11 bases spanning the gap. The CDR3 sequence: CASSLVGGGYNEQFF. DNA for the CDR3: TGCGCCAGCAGCTTGGTTGGGGGCGGGTACAATGAGCAGTTCTTC.

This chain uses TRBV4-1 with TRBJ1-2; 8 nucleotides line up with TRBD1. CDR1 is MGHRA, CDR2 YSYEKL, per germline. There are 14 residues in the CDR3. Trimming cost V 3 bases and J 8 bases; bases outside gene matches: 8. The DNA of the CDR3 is TGCGCCAGCAGCCATGATCTGGACAGGGTCGGCTACACCTTC. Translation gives CASSHDLDRVGYTF.

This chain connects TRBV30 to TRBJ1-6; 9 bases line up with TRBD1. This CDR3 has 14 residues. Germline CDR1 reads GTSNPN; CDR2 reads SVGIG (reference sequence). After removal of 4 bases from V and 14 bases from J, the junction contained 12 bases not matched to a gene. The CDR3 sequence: CAWTGTGRIWALHF. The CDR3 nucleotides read TGTGCCTGGACCGGGACAGGGAGAATTTGGGCCCTCCACTTT.

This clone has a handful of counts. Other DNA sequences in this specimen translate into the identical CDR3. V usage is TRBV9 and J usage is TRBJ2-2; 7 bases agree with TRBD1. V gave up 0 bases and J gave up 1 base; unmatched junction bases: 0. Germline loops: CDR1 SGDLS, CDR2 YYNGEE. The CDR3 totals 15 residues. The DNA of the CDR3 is TGTGCCAGCAGCGTAGCAGGGGGGAACACCGGGGAGCTGTTTTTT. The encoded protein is CASSVAGGNTGELFF. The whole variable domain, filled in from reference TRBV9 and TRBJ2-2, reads DSGVTQTPKHLITATGQRVTLRCSPRSGDLSVYWYQQSLDQGLQFLIQYYNGEERAKGNILERFSAQQFPDLHSELNLSSLELGDSALYFCASSVAGGNTGELFFGEGSRLTVL.

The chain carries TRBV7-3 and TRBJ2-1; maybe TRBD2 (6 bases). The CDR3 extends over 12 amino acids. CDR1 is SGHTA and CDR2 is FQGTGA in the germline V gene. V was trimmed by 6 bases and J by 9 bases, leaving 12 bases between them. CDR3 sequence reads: CASSRELGEQFF. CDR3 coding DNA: TGTGCCAGCAGTCGGGAGTTGGGTGAGCAGTTCTTC.

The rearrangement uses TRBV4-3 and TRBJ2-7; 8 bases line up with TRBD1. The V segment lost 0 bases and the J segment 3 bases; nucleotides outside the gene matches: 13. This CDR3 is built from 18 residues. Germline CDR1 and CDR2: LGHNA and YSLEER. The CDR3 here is CASSQEPWTGRTYYEQYF. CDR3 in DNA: TGCGCCAGCAGCCAAGAGCCCTGGACAGGGCGTACATACTACGAGCAGTACTTC.

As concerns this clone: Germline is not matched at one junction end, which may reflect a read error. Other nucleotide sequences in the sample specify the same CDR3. As DNA, the CDR3 is TGCGCCAGCAACCACGGGTCCCCAAATGAAAAACTGTTTTTT. This translates into CASNHGSPNEKLFF. The chain couples TRBV7-2 to TRBJ1-4; D gene ambiguous. This CDR3 is 14 amino acids long. Germline CDR1 SGHTA, CDR2 FQGNSA.

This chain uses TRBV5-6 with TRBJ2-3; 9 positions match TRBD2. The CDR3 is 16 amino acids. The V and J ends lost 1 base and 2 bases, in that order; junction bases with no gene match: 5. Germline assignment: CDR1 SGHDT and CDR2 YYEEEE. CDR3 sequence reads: CASSLRLAGYTDTQYF. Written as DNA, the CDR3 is TGTGCCAGCAGCTTGCGGCTAGCGGGATACACAGATACGCAGTATTTT.

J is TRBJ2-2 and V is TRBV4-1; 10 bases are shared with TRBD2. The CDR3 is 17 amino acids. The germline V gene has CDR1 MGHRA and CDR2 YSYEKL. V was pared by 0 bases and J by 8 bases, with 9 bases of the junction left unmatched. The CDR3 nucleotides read TGCGCCAGCAGCCAAGATCGGAGCGGGGGGGCCTCGGGGGAGCTGTTTTTT. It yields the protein CASSQDRSGGASGELFF.

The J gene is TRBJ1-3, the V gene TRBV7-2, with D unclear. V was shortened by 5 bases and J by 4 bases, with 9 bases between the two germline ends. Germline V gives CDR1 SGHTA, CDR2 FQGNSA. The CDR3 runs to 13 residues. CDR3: CASSLRSGNTIYF. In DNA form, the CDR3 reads TGTGCCAGCAGCCTGAGGTCCGGAAACACCATATATTTT.

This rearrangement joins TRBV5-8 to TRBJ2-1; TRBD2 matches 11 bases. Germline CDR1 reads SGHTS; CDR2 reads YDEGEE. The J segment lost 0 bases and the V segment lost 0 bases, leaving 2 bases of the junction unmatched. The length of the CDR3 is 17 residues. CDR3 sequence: CASSLGLAGSSYNEQFF. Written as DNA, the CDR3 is TGTGCCAGCAGCTTGGGACTAGCGGGGAGCTCCTACAATGAGCAGTTCTTC.

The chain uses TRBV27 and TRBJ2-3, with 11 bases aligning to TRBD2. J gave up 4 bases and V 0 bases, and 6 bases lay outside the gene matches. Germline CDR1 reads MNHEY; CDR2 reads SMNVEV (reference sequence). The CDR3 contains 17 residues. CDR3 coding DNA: TGTGCCAGCAGTTTATCCTTAGCGGGGGGGATAGCAGATACGCAGTATTTT. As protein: CASSLSLAGGIADTQYF.

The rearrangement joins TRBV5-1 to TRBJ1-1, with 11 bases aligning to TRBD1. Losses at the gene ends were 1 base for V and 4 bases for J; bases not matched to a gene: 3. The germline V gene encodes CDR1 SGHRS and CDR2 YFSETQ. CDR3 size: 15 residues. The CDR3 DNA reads TGCGCCAGCAGCTTGACCGGGACAGGGGGCACTGAAGCTTTCTTT. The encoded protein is CASSLTGTGGTEAFF. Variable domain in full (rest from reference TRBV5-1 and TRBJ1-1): KAGVTQTPRYLIKTRGQQVTLSCSPISGHRSVSWYQQTPGQGLQFLFEYFSETQRNKGNFPGRFSGRQFSNSRSEMNVSTLELGDSALYLCASSLTGTGGTEAFFGQGTRLTVV.

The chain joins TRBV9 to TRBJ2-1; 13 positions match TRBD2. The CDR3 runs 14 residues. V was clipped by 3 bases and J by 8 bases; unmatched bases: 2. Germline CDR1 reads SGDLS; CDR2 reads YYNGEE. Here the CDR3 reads CASSATSGGYEQFF. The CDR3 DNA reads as TGTGCCAGCAGCGCGACTAGCGGGGGGTATGAGCAGTTCTTC.

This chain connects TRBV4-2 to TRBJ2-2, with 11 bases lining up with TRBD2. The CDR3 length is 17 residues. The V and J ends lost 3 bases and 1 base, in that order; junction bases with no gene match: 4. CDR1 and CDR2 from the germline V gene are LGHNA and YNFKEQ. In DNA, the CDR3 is TGTGCCAGCAGCCATGTAGGGACTAGCGGGAACACCGGGGAGCTGTTTTTT. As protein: CASSHVGTSGNTGELFF.

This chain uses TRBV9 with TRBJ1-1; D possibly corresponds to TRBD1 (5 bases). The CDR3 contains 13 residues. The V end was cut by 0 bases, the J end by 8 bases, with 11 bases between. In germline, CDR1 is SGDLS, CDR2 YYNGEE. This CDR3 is CASSVGGGGEAFF. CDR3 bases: TGTGCCAGCAGCGTAGGAGGCGGGGGAGAAGCTTTCTTT.

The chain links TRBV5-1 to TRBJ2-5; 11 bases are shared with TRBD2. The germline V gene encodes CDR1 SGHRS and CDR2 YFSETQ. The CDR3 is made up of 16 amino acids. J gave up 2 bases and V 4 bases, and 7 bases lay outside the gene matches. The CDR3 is CASSQGSSGGQETQYF. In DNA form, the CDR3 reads TGCGCCAGCAGCCAAGGGTCTAGCGGGGGGCAAGAGACCCAGTACTTC.

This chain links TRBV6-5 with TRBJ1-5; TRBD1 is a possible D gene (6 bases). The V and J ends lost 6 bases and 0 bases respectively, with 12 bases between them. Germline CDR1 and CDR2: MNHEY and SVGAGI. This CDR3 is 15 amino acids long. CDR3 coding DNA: TGTGCCAGCAGACGGACAGACTTTAGCAATCAGCCCCAGCATTTT. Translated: CASRRTDFSNQPQHF.